This T cell receptor (beta chain) was captured by sequencing in a study of T cells in Graves' hyperthyroidism and ophthalmopathy. RNA transcripts were the template for amplifying TCR beta CDR3 regions. With the HTBI primer set, the TCR CDR3 went through a first round of RT-PCR. Using its own MiXCR run on the multiplex PCR reads, TCRdb lists one record per CDR3 protein. The profile shows 360,000 or so distinct CDR3 sequences, roughly 15% of them singletons. The sample taken for sequencing was blood. This sequence originates from a woman aged 60-70 years with Graves' ophthalmopathy.

Here the CDR3 DNA reads TGTGCCAGCAGTCCGGGGACAGGGAGGATCACTGAAGCTTTCTTT. Translating it yields CASSPGTGRITEAFF. The V gene is TRBV12-3 or TRBV12-4, the J gene TRBJ1-1; 9 nucleotides line up with TRBD1. V gave up 5 bases and J gave up 4 bases; unmatched junction bases: 8. The CDR3 is 15 amino acids.